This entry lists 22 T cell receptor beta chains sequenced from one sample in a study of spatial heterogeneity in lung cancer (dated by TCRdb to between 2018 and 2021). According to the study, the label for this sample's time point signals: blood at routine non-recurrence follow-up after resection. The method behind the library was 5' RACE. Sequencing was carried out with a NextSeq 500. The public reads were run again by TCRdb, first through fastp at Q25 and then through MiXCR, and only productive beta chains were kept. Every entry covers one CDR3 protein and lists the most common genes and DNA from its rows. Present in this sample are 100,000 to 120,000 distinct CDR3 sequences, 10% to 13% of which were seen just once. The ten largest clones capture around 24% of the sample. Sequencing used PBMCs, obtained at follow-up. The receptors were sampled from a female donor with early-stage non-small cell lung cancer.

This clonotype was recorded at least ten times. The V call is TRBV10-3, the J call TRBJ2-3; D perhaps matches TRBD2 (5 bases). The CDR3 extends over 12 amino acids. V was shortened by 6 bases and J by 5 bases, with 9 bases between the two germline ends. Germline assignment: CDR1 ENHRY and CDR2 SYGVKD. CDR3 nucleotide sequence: TGTGCCATCAGGCCCGAGGGAGATACGCAGTATTTT. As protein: CAIRPEGDTQYF.

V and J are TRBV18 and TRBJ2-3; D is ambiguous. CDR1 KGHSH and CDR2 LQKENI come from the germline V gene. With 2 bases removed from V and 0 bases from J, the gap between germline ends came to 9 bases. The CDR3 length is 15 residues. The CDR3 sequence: CASSPRDSSTDTQYF. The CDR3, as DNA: TGTGCCAGCTCACCAAGAGATTCTAGCACAGATACGCAGTATTTT. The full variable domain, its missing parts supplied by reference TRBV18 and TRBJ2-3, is NAGVMQNPRHLVRRRGQEARLRCSPMKGHSHVYWYRQLPEEGLKFMVYLQKENIIDESGMPKERFSAEFPKEGPSILRIQQVVRGDSAAYFCASSPRDSSTDTQYFGPGTRLTVL.

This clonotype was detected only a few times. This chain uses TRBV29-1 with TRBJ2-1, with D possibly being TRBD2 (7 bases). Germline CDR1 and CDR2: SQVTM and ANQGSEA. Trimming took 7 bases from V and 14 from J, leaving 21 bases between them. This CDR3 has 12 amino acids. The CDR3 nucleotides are TGCAGCGCCGGGGGCCTAGCGGCAGAGAAGTTCTTC. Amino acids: CSAGGLAAEKFF.

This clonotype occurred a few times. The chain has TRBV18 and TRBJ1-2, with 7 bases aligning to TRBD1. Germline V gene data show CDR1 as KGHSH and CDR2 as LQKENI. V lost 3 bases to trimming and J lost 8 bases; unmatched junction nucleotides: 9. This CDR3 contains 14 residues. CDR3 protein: CASSPEQGLRGYTF. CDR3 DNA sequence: TGTGCCAGCTCACCCGAACAGGGGCTAAGAGGCTACACCTTC.

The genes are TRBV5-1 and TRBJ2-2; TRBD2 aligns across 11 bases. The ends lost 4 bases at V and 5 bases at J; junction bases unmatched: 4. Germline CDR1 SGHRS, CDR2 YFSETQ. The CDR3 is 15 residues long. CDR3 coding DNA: TGCGCCAGCAGCCCCGGGACTAGCGGAACCGGGGAGCTGTTTTTT. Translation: CASSPGTSGTGELFF.

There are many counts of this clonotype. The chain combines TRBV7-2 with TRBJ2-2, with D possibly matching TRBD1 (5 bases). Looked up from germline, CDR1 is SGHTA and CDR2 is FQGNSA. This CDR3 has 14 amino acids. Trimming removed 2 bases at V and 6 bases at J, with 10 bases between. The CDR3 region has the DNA TGTGCCAGCAGCTTACAGGGCGGTCCCGGGGAGCTGTTTTTT. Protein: CASSLQGGPGELFF.

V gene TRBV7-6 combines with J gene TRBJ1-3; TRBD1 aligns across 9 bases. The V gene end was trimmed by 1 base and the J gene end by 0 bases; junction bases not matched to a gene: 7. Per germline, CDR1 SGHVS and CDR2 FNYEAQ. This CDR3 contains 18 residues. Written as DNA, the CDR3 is TGTGCCAGCAGCTTAGTCGGGACAGGGAGTTACTCTGGAAACACCATATATTTT. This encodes CASSLVGTGSYSGNTIYF.

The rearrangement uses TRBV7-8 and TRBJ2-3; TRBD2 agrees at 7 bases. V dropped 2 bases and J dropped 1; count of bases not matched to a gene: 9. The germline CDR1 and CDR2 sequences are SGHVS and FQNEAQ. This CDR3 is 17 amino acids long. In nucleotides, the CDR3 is TGTGCCAGCAGCTTACGGTTGGGAGGGAGGGGCACAGATACGCAGTATTTT. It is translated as CASSLRLGGRGTDTQYF.

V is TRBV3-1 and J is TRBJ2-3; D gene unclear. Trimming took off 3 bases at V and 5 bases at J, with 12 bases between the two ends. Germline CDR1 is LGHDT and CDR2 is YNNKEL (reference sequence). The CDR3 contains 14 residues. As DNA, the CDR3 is TGTGCCAGCAGCCATCCCGAGCGTGGAGATACGCAGTATTTT. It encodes CASSHPERGDTQYF.

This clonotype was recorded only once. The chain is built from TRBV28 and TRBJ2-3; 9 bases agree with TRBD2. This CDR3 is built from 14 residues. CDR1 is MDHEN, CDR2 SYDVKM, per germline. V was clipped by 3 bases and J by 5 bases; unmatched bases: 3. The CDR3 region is CASSLREGQDTQYF. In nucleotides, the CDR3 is TGTGCCAGCAGTTTGCGGGAGGGCCAAGATACGCAGTATTTT.

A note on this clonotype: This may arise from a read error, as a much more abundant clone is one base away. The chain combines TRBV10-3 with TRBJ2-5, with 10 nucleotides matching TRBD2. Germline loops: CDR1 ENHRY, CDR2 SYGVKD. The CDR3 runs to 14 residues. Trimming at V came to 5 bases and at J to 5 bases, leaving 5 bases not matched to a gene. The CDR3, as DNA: TGTGCCATCAGTAAGGGGACTAGCGTCGAGACCCAGTACTTC. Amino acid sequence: CAISKGTSVETQYF.

CDR3 in amino acids: CASSDSFSGANVLTF. The CDR3 DNA follows: TGTGCCAGCAGTGACAGCTTCTCTGGGGCCAACGTCCTGACTTTC. This chain joins TRBV12-3 or TRBV12-4 and TRBJ2-6, with D possibly being TRBD1 (5 bases). CDR3 length: 15 amino acids. V lost 5 bases and J 0 bases, leaving 8 bases between the germline ends.

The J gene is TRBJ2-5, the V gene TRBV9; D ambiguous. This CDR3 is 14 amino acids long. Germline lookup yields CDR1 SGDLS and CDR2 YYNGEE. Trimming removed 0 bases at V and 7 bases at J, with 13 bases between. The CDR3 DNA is TGTGCCAGCAGCGTAGACGGGCATACGGGGACCCAGTACTTC. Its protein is CASSVDGHTGTQYF. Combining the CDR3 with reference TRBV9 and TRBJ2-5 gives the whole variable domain DSGVTQTPKHLITATGQRVTLRCSPRSGDLSVYWYQQSLDQGLQFLIQYYNGEERAKGNILERFSAQQFPDLHSELNLSSLELGDSALYFCASSVDGHTGTQYFGPGTRLLVL.

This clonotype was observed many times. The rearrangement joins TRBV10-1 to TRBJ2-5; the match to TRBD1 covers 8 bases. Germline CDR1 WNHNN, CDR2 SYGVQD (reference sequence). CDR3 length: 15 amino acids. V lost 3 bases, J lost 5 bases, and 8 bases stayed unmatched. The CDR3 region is CASSDSGQGGETQYF. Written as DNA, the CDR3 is TGCGCCAGCAGTGACTCTGGACAGGGCGGCGAGACCCAGTACTTC.

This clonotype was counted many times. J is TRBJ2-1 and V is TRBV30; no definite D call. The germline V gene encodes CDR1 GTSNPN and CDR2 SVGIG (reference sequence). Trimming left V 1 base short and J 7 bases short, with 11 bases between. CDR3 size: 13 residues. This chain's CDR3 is CAWSEIVVNEQFF. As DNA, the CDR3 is TGTGCCTGGAGTGAAATAGTGGTGAATGAGCAGTTCTTC. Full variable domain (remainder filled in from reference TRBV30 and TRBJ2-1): SQTIHQWPATLVQPVGSPLSLECTVEGTSNPNLYWYRQAAGRGLQLLFYSVGIGQISSEVPQNLSASRPQDRQFILSSKKLLLSDSGFYLCAWSEIVVNEQFFGPGTRLTVL.

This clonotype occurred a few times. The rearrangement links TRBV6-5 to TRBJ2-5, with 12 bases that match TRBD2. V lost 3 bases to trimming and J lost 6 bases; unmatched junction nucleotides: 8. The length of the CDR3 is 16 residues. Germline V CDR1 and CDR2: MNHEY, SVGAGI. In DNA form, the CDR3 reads TGTGCCAGCAGTTATACCAGGACTAGCGGGATGAAGACCCAGTACTTC. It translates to CASSYTRTSGMKTQYF.

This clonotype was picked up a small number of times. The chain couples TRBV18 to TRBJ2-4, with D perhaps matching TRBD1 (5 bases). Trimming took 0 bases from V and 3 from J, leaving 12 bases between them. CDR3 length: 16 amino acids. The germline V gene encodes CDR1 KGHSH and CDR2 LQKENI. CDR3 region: CASSPPAGHLKNIQYF. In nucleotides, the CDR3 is TGTGCCAGCTCACCACCCGCAGGGCACCTCAAAAACATTCAGTACTTC.

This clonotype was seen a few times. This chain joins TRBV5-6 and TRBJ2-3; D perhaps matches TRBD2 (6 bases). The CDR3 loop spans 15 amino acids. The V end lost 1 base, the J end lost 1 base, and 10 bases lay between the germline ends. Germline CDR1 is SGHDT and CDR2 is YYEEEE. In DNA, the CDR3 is TGTGCCAGCAGCTTGCCAGCGGGCCGCACAGATACGCAGTATTTT. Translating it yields CASSLPAGRTDTQYF. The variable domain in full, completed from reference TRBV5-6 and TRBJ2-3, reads DAGVTQSPTHLIKTRGQQVTLRCSPKSGHDTVSWYQQALGQGPQFIFQYYEEEERQRGNFPDRFSGHQFPNYSSELNVNALLLGDSALYLCASSLPAGRTDTQYFGPGTRLTVL.

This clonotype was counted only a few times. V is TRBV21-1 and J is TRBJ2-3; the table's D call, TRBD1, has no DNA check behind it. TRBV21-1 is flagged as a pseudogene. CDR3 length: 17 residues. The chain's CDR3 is CASSKVARMRYTDTQYF. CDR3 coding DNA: TGTGCCAGCAGCAAAGTCGCCCGGATGAGGTACACAGATACGCAGTATTTT.

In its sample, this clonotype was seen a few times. The CDR3 region is CSVLRGSTDTQYF. The CDR3 DNA follows: TGCAGCGTGCTTCGTGGGAGCACAGATACGCAGTATTTT. The gene calls are TRBV29-1 and TRBJ2-3; D is undetermined. The length of the CDR3 is 13 residues. The ends were cut back, 6 bases at V and 0 bases at J, with 10 bases in the middle. The germline V gene encodes CDR1 SQVTM and CDR2 ANQGSEA.

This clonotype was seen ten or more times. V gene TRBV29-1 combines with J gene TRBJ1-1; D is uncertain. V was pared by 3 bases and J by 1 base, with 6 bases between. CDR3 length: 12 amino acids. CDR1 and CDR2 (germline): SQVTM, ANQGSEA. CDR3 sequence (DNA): TGCAGCGTTGAGTCCCCGAACACTGAAGCTTTCTTT. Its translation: CSVESPNTEAFF.

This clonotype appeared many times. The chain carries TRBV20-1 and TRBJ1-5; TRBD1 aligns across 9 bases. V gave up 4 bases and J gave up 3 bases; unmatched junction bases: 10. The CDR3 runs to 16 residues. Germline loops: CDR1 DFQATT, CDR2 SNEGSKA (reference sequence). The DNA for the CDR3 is TGCAGTGCTAATAGTATGGGGACAGGGCTCAATCAGCCCCAGCATTTT. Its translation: CSANSMGTGLNQPQHF.